A single sample is the source of the 26 T cell receptor beta chains below, sequenced in a study of blood T cells in healthy people across ages. Primers used in a second PCR of roughly 6 to 11 cycles were a sample-barcoded 5' primer and a J-beta primer mix. TCRdb ran MiXCR on the 5' RACE reads and lists one entry per CDR3 protein. The table includes about 970,000 distinct CDR3 sequences, about 51% detected once. Sequenced sample: blood. Receptor source: a woman aged 55-70 years in good health.

A few counts support this clonotype. The genes are TRBV25-1 and TRBJ2-7, with D unresolved. The germline V gene encodes CDR1 MGHDK and CDR2 SYGVNS. The CDR3 has 13 amino acids. With 0 bases removed from V and 4 bases from J, the gap between germline ends came to 7 bases. CDR3 sequence (DNA): TGTGCCAGCAGTGAATATAGAACTTACGAGCAGTACTTC. Amino acid sequence: CASSEYRTYEQYF.

This chain uses TRBV20-1 with TRBJ2-7; D not certain. The germline V gene encodes CDR1 DFQATT and CDR2 SNEGSKA (reference sequence). Trimming shortened V by 4 bases and J by 1 base, and 14 bases separated the two germline ends. The CDR3 covers 14 residues. The CDR3 DNA is TGCAGTGCTAAAAGGACCGTAAATTCCTACGAGCAGTACTTC. It translates to CSAKRTVNSYEQYF.

The chain couples TRBV20-1 to TRBJ1-4, with 8 bases that match TRBD1. This CDR3 region has 15 residues. Germline V lookup: CDR1 DFQATT, CDR2 SNEGSKA (reference sequence). The trim removed 6 bases at V and 3 bases at J, leaving 9 bases unmatched. The CDR3 DNA follows: TGCAGTGCGCCAAACAGGGGGTGGCCTAATGAAAAACTGTTTTTT. Its translation is CSAPNRGWPNEKLFF.

A few counts support this clonotype. The J gene is TRBJ2-6, the V gene TRBV7-2; tentatively, D is TRBD2 (5 bases). V was trimmed by 2 bases and J by 0 bases, leaving 11 bases between them. Germline V gene data show CDR1 as SGHTA and CDR2 as FQGNSA. The CDR3 is 17 residues long. In DNA, the CDR3 is TGTGCCAGCAGCTTAAGTTTGAGGGCCTCTGGGGCCAACGTCCTGACTTTC. Its protein is CASSLSLRASGANVLTF.

The sample holds a few counts of this clonotype. V usage is TRBV20-1 and J usage is TRBJ2-3; D unresolved. Germline V gene data show CDR1 as DFQATT and CDR2 as SNEGSKA (reference sequence). This CDR3 has 13 residues. V lost 4 bases to trimming and J lost 4 bases, with 12 bases between them. CDR3 in amino acids: CSANVDGPDTQYF. Here the CDR3 DNA reads TGCAGTGCTAATGTTGATGGTCCAGATACGCAGTATTTT.

There are a few counts of this clonotype. The chain is built from TRBV7-7 and TRBJ2-7, with TRBD1 matching over 8 bases. V shed 3 bases and J 6 bases; nucleotides not matched to a gene: 4. The CDR3 spans 13 residues. Germline CDR1 SSHAT, CDR2 FNYEAQ (reference sequence). The CDR3 reads CASSFGQGSEQYF. The CDR3, as DNA: TGTGCCAGCAGCTTCGGACAGGGCAGCGAGCAGTACTTC.

The table lists this clonotype with a few counts. This chain links TRBV6-2 or TRBV6-3 with TRBJ2-6; D gene unclear. Per germline, CDR1 MNHEY and CDR2 SVGEGT. Between the trimmed V and J ends, which lost 6 bases and 2 bases, there was a span of 11 bases. The CDR3 sequence is 15 residues long. This chain's CDR3 is CASSPRWAGANVLTF. In DNA, the CDR3 is TGTGCCAGCAGCCCCAGGTGGGCTGGGGCCAACGTCCTGACTTTC.

This chain links TRBV4-1 with TRBJ2-1; D gene unclear. Germline CDR1 and CDR2: MGHRA and YSYEKL. The CDR3 loop spans 16 amino acids. With 4 bases removed from V and 4 bases from J, the gap between germline ends came to 17 bases. CDR3 sequence reads: CASSLTDLKPYNEQFF. DNA for the CDR3: TGCGCCAGCAGCCTAACGGACCTCAAGCCTTACAATGAGCAGTTCTTC.

The chain combines TRBV29-1 with TRBJ2-5; D gene uncertain. In germline, CDR1 is SQVTM, CDR2 ANQGSEA. Deletions cut 6 bases from V and 3 bases from J, with 20 bases between. The CDR3 runs 15 residues. CDR3 amino acids: CSVARRLGSEETQYF. The CDR3 nucleotides are TGCAGCGTCGCCAGGAGACTGGGATCAGAAGAGACCCAGTACTTC.

V usage is TRBV6-2 or TRBV6-3 and J usage is TRBJ1-5, with 8 bases lining up with TRBD1. J lost 4 bases, V lost 0 bases, and 11 bases had no gene match. Germline CDR1 reads MNHEY; CDR2 reads SVGEGT. The CDR3 length is 18 residues. The DNA of the CDR3 is TGTGCCAGCAGTTACTCGTTAGGACAGGGTTCATTTAATCAGCCCCAGCATTTT. It specifies CASSYSLGQGSFNQPQHF.

This clonotype was seen a single time. The junction and the germline gene differ at one end; a read error may be behind it. The chain has TRBV9 and TRBJ2-3; tentatively, D is TRBD2 (7 bases). The CDR3 has 15 amino acids. The germline V gene encodes CDR1 SGDLS and CDR2 YYNGEE. The CDR3 sequence is CASSVTGGSADTRYF. Written as DNA, the CDR3 is TGTGCCAGCAGCGTAACGGGGGGCAGCGCAGATACGCGGTATTTT.

The chain uses TRBV3-1 and TRBJ1-2, with TRBD1 matching 8 bases. CDR1 LGHDT and CDR2 YNNKEL come from the germline V gene (reference sequence). Unmatched junction bases numbered 7, after V lost 4 bases and J lost 6 bases. CDR3 length: 14 residues. The CDR3 DNA reads as TGTGCCAGCAGCCCGACAGGGGACCTTCATGGCTACACCTTC. This translates into CASSPTGDLHGYTF.

This chain joins TRBV29-1 and TRBJ2-4; 10 bases align to TRBD1. The J call is in doubt because the DNA end fits TRBJ2-7 better. Germline V CDR1 and CDR2: SQVTM, ANQGSEA. This CDR3 has 13 amino acids. CDR3 nucleotides: TGCAGCGTTGTTGGGACAGGGGTGGGCGAGCAGTACTTC. It specifies CSVVGTGVGEQYF.

Concerning this clonotype itself: The junction departs from germline at one end; a sequencing error may be responsible. The CDR3 reads CASSTQQRAAYGQYF. DNA of the CDR3: TGTGCCAGCAGTACCCAACAGAGAGCGGCCTACGGGCAGTACTTC. V gene TRBV6-1 combines with J gene TRBJ2-7; tentatively, D is TRBD2 (5 bases). This CDR3 region has 15 residues. The V gene's germline CDR1 is MNHNS and CDR2 SASEGT.

This clonotype was counted between two and nine times. The chain combines TRBV6-6 with TRBJ2-3; no clear D gene. The germline V gene encodes CDR1 MNHNY and CDR2 SVGAGI (reference sequence). The V and J ends lost 7 bases and 2 bases respectively, with 4 bases between them. The CDR3 loop spans 11 amino acids. The CDR3 nucleotides read TGTGCCAGCACCCTCACAGATACGCAGTATTTT. Amino acids: CASTLTDTQYF.

The CDR3 is CASSGLDRLAINLYGYTF. The CDR3, as DNA: TGTGCCAGCAGTGGATTAGACCGTCTGGCGATCAACCTCTATGGCTACACCTTC. This sequence joins TRBV6-1 and TRBJ1-2; no reliable D call. Trimming cost V 4 bases and J 4 bases, with 25 bases left between them. Germline V gene data show CDR1 as MNHNS and CDR2 as SASEGT. The CDR3 is made up of 18 amino acids.

The chain employs TRBV3-1 and TRBJ2-7; D unclear. Germline values: CDR1 LGHDT, CDR2 YNNKEL (reference sequence). V was cut by 0 bases and J by 3 bases, with 12 bases left in between. The CDR3 runs 15 residues. The DNA for the CDR3 is TGTGCCAGCAGCCAAGATCCCGCCCGCGACTACGAGCAGTACTTC. Its protein product is CASSQDPARDYEQYF.

The chain is built from TRBV7-9 and TRBJ2-3; 8 bases line up with TRBD2. The CDR3 sequence is 17 residues long. The ends lost 5 bases at V and 0 bases at J; junction bases unmatched: 10. CDR1 is SEHNR and CDR2 is FQNEAQ in the germline V gene (reference sequence). The CDR3 is CASSHSGEKGSTDTQYF. The CDR3, as DNA: TGTGCCAGCAGCCATAGCGGGGAGAAGGGGAGCACAGATACGCAGTATTTT.

This clonotype was picked up a small number of times. The gene calls are TRBV29-1 and TRBJ2-1; possible D gene TRBD2, 6 bases. The CDR3 runs 14 residues. The V gene's germline CDR1 is SQVTM and CDR2 ANQGSEA. CDR3 DNA: TGCAGTATTAACTGGGACTTGGGGACCAATGAGCAGTTCTTC. This sequence encodes CSINWDLGTNEQFF.

This chain uses TRBV28 with TRBJ2-7; D is possibly TRBD2 (5 bases). Germline CDR1 reads MDHEN; CDR2 reads SYDVKM. V lost 8 bases and J lost 0, with 14 bases in between. CDR3 size: 14 residues. The CDR3 sequence is CASRPLAGSYEQYF. The CDR3, as DNA: TGTGCCAGCCGGCCCCTCGCGGGCTCCTACGAGCAGTACTTC.

This clonotype is a singleton in its sample. V and J are TRBV7-8 and TRBJ1-5, with 7 bases lining up with TRBD1. With 3 bases clipped from V and 7 bases from J, the junction kept 12 bases outside the gene matches. Germline CDR1 is SGHVS and CDR2 is FQNEAQ. The CDR3 loop spans 16 amino acids. The CDR3 DNA is TGTGCCAGCAGCTTGGGGAAGACAGGGCTGGGACAGCCCCAGCATTTT. Protein: CASSLGKTGLGQPQHF.

The genes are TRBV7-2 and TRBJ2-7; no clear D gene. The germline V gene has CDR1 SGHTA and CDR2 FQGNSA. There are 13 residues in the CDR3. The germline V and J ends were trimmed by 4 bases and 1 base, with 8 bases remaining between them. The CDR3 nucleotides read TGTGCCAGCAGCTCGGCTTGGTCCTACGAGCAGTACTTC. Translation gives CASSSAWSYEQYF.

This clonotype was counted a single time. The chain uses TRBV4-3 and TRBJ1-4, with TRBD1 matching over 10 bases. Germline CDR1 and CDR2: LGHNA and YSLEER. This CDR3 comprises 15 residues. The J segment lost 8 bases and the V segment lost 0 bases, leaving 3 bases of the junction unmatched. In DNA form, the CDR3 reads TGCGCCAGCAGCCAAGAGACAGGGGGCTCAGAAAAACTGTTTTTT. Protein: CASSQETGGSEKLFF.

There are many counts of this clonotype. This rearrangement joins TRBV12-3 or TRBV12-4 to TRBJ2-3; D unclear. With 5 bases removed from V and 6 bases from J, the gap between germline ends came to 12 bases. The CDR3 contains 13 residues. The CDR3 DNA is TGTGCCAGCAGTCTATCCCTAGTGGATACGCAGTATTTT. Translating gives CASSLSLVDTQYF.

The chain joins TRBV5-1 to TRBJ2-5; a weak D match, TRBD2 (6 bases). The V end was cut by 4 bases, the J end by 3 bases, with 16 bases between. Per the germline V gene, CDR1 is SGHRS and CDR2 is YFSETQ. CDR3 size: 15 residues. CDR3 DNA sequence: TGCGCCAGCAGCGAAATATACCGGGGGAAAGAGACCCAGTACTTC. Translation: CASSEIYRGKETQYF.

The rearrangement uses TRBV6-5 and TRBJ2-7; D is unresolved. Per germline, CDR1 MNHEY and CDR2 SVGAGI. Trimming removed 2 bases from V and 0 bases from J, with 20 bases in between. The CDR3 runs 18 residues. The CDR3 loop reads CASSYRPPSRLGSYEQYF. The CDR3 DNA reads as TGTGCCAGCAGTTACCGCCCCCCCTCCCGGCTGGGCTCCTACGAGCAGTACTTC.